These 9 T cell receptor beta chains came from one sample sequenced in a study of T cell responses to AZD1222 COVID-19 vaccine. The method was immunoSEQ multiplex PCR; TCRdb's version includes in-frame clones alone and lacks a portion of them. The table has roughly 100,000 clones, over 75% seen once; the top ten hold approximately 12%. Source: peripheral blood, taken on day 0 of AZD1222 vaccination. All receptors come from an adult in good health.

V and J are TRBV11-2 and TRBJ2-1; D might be TRBD2 (6 bases). Per the germline V gene, CDR1 is SGHAT and CDR2 is FQNNGV. This CDR3 is built from 16 residues. Trimming cost V 5 bases and J 2 bases, with 16 bases left between them. The CDR3 coding sequence is TGTGCCAGCAGCCCGAGACTAAGCGGGCCCTACAATGAGCAGTTCTTC. The encoded protein is CASSPRLSGPYNEQFF.

This rearrangement joins TRBV5-1 to TRBJ2-6; D uncertain. This CDR3 region has 16 residues. Germline CDR1 and CDR2: SGHRS and YFSETQ. V shed 0 bases and J shed 1 base, with 8 bases lying between them. The CDR3 sequence: CASSLVGPSGANVLTF. Here the CDR3 DNA reads TGCGCCAGCAGCTTGGTCGGTCCTTCTGGGGCCAACGTCCTGACTTTC.

V usage is TRBV5-4 and J usage is TRBJ2-5; D unclear. The germline V gene has CDR1 SGHNT and CDR2 YYREEE (reference sequence). Trimming took 4 bases from V and 5 from J, leaving 12 bases between them. The CDR3 runs 13 residues. The CDR3 region has the DNA TGTGCCAGCAGCAACTGGGTGGGGGAGACCCAGTACTTC. This encodes CASSNWVGETQYF.

The rearrangement joins TRBV18 to TRBJ2-3; 8 positions match TRBD1. The trim removed 6 bases at V and 0 bases at J, leaving 8 bases unmatched. From germline, CDR1 is KGHSH and CDR2 LQKENI. The CDR3 length is 16 residues. The CDR3 nucleotides read TGTGCCAGCTCGCCGACAGGGGACACTAGCACAGATACGCAGTATTTT. It is translated as CASSPTGDTSTDTQYF. Supplemented by reference TRBV18 and TRBJ2-3, the full variable domain reads NAGVMQNPRHLVRRRGQEARLRCSPMKGHSHVYWYRQLPEEGLKFMVYLQKENIIDESGMPKERFSAEFPKEGPSILRIQQVVRGDSAAYFCASSPTGDTSTDTQYFGPGTRLTVL.

The rearrangement links TRBV9 to TRBJ1-6; perhaps TRBD1 as D (5 bases). CDR1 and CDR2 (germline): SGDLS, YYNGEE. The CDR3 covers 15 residues. Trimming pared 0 bases from V and 6 bases from J, leaving 10 bases between. In DNA, the CDR3 is TGTGCCAGCAGCGTAGATGACAGCCCTAATTCACCCCTCCACTTT. It specifies CASSVDDSPNSPLHF.

V and J are TRBV30 and TRBJ1-5, with D hard to call. The CDR3 has 13 residues. Germline CDR1 and CDR2: GTSNPN and SVGIG (reference sequence). Trimming shortened V by 2 bases and J by 8 bases, and 13 bases separated the two germline ends. Written as DNA, the CDR3 is TGTGCCTGGAGTCACGGAATAGATAAGCCCCAGCATTTT. As protein: CAWSHGIDKPQHF.

The V call is TRBV5-1, the J call TRBJ2-7; a possible D gene is TRBD1 (6 bases). This CDR3 contains 12 residues. Between the trimmed V and J ends, which lost 4 bases and 3 bases, there was a span of 8 bases. Germline values: CDR1 SGHRS, CDR2 YFSETQ. This CDR3 reads CASSMDSYEQYF. CDR3 in DNA: TGCGCCAGCAGCATGGACAGCTACGAGCAGTACTTC. The variable domain in full, completed from reference TRBV5-1 and TRBJ2-7, reads KAGVTQTPRYLIKTRGQQVTLSCSPISGHRSVSWYQQTPGQGLQFLFEYFSETQRNKGNFPGRFSGRQFSNSRSEMNVSTLELGDSALYLCASSMDSYEQYFGPGTRLTVT.

The chain uses TRBV20-1 and TRBJ1-1; the D is unclear. The CDR3 has 12 residues. Germline CDR1 DFQATT, CDR2 SNEGSKA (reference sequence). The V end was cut by 3 bases, the J end by 1 base, with 6 bases between. The CDR3 sequence is CSASNRNTEAFF. CDR3 bases: TGCAGTGCTAGTAATCGGAACACTGAAGCTTTCTTT.

This clone occurred once. The rearrangement uses TRBV7-3 and TRBJ2-7; either TRBD1 or TRBD2 may fit D (5 bases each). In germline, CDR1 is SGHTA, CDR2 FQGTGA. V shed 5 bases and J shed 7 bases, with 18 bases lying between them. This CDR3 contains 14 residues. Written as DNA, the CDR3 is TGTGCCAGCAGCCCCTCAGGTGGGGGTGGGGAGCAGTACTTC. It specifies CASSPSGGGGEQYF.